This TCR beta chain was identified during a study of CD8+CD57+ T cells in acquired aplastic anemia. The wider study: DNA from sorted CD4+ and CD8+ cells averaged roughly 3.2 ug. Healthy donors yielded roughly 9.9 million CD4+ cell reads on average.

Findings and limits, study-wide: Twenty-nine was the count of CD8+ CDR3 sequences that patients shared with controls. A significant difference in CD8+ Simpson's diversity between patients and controls was not found.

Concerning this clonotype itself: Its antigen is unknown. A much larger clone differs from this one at a single base, so this may be a read error.

V lost 0 bases, J lost 2 bases, and 24 bases lay in between. Germline V gene sequence: CDR1 SGHAT, CDR2 FQDESV (reference sequence). The CDR3 is made up of 20 amino acids. Profiles of TCR beta VDJ and CDR3 were generated from a genomic DNA template. TCRdb itself ran the reads through MiXCR, one entry per CDR3 protein. The sample lists some 240,000 distinct CDR3 sequences; 34% were seen once. The sample consisted of sorted CD4+, CD8+, or CD8+CD57+ T cells (not recorded which) from PBMCs. This TCR came from a human donor in good health, serving as a control. This chain links TRBV11-1 with TRBJ2-3, with D uncertain. CDR3 loop: CASSLAVWSPFPKHTDTQYF. In DNA, the CDR3 is TGTGCCAGCAGCTTAGCGGTCTGGTCCCCTTTCCCTAAGCACACAGATACGCAGTATTTT.